This is a list of T cell receptor beta chains from one sample in a study of CD8 T cells in ankylosing spondylitis. TCRdb used MiXCR to reprocess the 5' RACE reads, holding one entry per CDR3 protein. Among about 420,000 distinct CDR3 sequences listed, 20% to 25% were seen once. The material sequenced was blood, either unsorted or a sorted T cell fraction (not recorded which). The receptor source for this set is a male donor with ankylosing spondylitis. Each CDR3 is given with its conserved first and last residue. Fields, in order: J gene, D gene, clone size, V gene, CDR3 DNA, CDR3 protein. A D gene is named only where the DNA matches it firmly. Size tells how often a clone was seen (once, few, many) or the class of an expanded clone, and some rows leave it out.

J: TRBJ2-1; D: TRBD1; size: .; V: TRBV19; DNA: TGTGCCAGTAAAGGGACAGGGGATTACAATGAGCAGTTCTTC; CDR3: CASKGTGDYNEQFF
J: TRBJ2-5; D: .; size: few; V: TRBV12-3/TRBV12-4; DNA: TGTGCCAGCAGAGGCCGAACGGGGGTGGAGACCCAGTACTTC; CDR3: CASRGRTGVETQYF
J: TRBJ1-5; D: TRBD1; size: .; V: TRBV7-2; DNA: TGTGCCAGCAGCCTCGCTACAGGGGAAAATCAGCCCCAGCATTTT; CDR3: CASSLATGENQPQHF
J: TRBJ1-4; D: .; size: few; V: TRBV29-1; DNA: TGCAGCGTTGAATCGGGGGAAAAACTGTTTTTT; CDR3: CSVESGEKLFF
J: TRBJ2-5; D: .; size: .; V: TRBV7-9; DNA: TGTGCCAGCACCCCCTATGAGGGAGCGCGAGAGACCCAGTACTTC; CDR3: CASTPYEGARETQYF
J: TRBJ2-7; D: .; size: .; V: TRBV18; DNA: TGTGCCAGCTCATCTCATTCAGGGACCCTCTACGAGCAGTACTTC; CDR3: CASSSHSGTLYEQYF
J: TRBJ1-2; D: .; size: .; V: TRBV27; DNA: TGTGCCAGCAGTCCACACTCTGACGGGCCGCCGATGAGGGGCTACACCTTC; CDR3: CASSPHSDGPPMRGYTF
J: TRBJ2-6; D: .; size: .; V: TRBV18; DNA: TGTGCCAGCTCACCACTTTTACCAGGAACCTCTGGGGCCAACGTCCTGACTTTC; CDR3: CASSPLLPGTSGANVLTF
J: TRBJ2-2; D: .; size: .; V: TRBV7-6; DNA: TGTGCCAGCAGCTTAGGGGCACTAGCGAACACCGGGGAGCTGTTTTTT; CDR3: CASSLGALANTGELFF
J: TRBJ2-3; D: TRBD2; size: few; V: TRBV7-3; DNA: TGTGCCAGCAGCTTAACGGCGTCTAGCGGGGCTTTAGGCACAGATACGCAGTATTTT; CDR3: CASSLTASSGALGTDTQYF
J: TRBJ2-7; D: .; size: few; V: TRBV6-1; DNA: TGTGCCAGCAGGGGCATGGGATGGGACGAGCAGTACTTC; CDR3: CASRGMGWDEQYF
J: TRBJ2-5; D: TRBD2; size: few; V: TRBV28; DNA: TGTGCCAGCAGTCCTAGCGGAACCCAAGAGACCCAGTACTTC; CDR3: CASSPSGTQETQYF
J: TRBJ1-1; D: .; size: few; V: TRBV5-1; DNA: TGCGCCAGCAACCAAGACAGGTCGAACACTGAAGCTTTCTTT; CDR3: CASNQDRSNTEAFF
J: TRBJ2-7; D: .; size: .; V: TRBV12-3/TRBV12-4; DNA: TGTGCCAGCAGCCACCACCACGACGCGAATACCAACGAGCAGTACTTC; CDR3: CASSHHHDANTNEQYF
J: TRBJ2-1; D: TRBD2; size: .; V: TRBV5-1; DNA: TGCGCCAGCAGCTTGCTCGCTAGCGGGGCTTACAATGAGCAGTTCTTC; CDR3: CASSLLASGAYNEQFF
J: TRBJ2-4; D: TRBD1; size: many; V: TRBV2; DNA: TGTGCCAGCAGTCCGGGACAGTCGGGCATTCAGTACTTC; CDR3: CASSPGQSGIQYF
J: TRBJ2-3; D: TRBD2; size: .; V: TRBV15; DNA: TGTGCCACCAGTAGAGCGGGGGACCGGCGGGATACGCAGTATTTT; CDR3: CATSRAGDRRDTQYF
J: TRBJ1-1; D: .; size: .; V: TRBV5-1; DNA: TGCGCCAGCAGCTTGGTTCCCGCGGGGACTGAAGCTTTCTTT; CDR3: CASSLVPAGTEAFF
J: TRBJ2-1; D: TRBD1; size: .; V: TRBV28; DNA: TGTGCCAGCAGTTCCCCGGGCAGGGGGCCCTACAATGAGCAGTTCTTC; CDR3: CASSSPGRGPYNEQFF
J: TRBJ2-1; D: .; size: few; V: TRBV7-8; DNA: TGTGCCAGCAGCTCGGGGGACAGCCAATTGCAGTTCTTC; CDR3: CASSSGDSQLQFF
J: TRBJ2-7; D: .; size: .; V: TRBV7-2; DNA: TGTGCCAGCAGCCCCCGGCGGAGGTTAGAGCAGTACTTC; CDR3: CASSPRRRLEQYF
J: TRBJ2-1; D: .; size: .; V: TRBV9; DNA: TGTGCCAGCAGCGTAGATATTGGGCACAATGATGAGCAGTTCTTC; CDR3: CASSVDIGHNDEQFF
J: TRBJ2-7; D: .; size: .; V: TRBV20-1; DNA: TGCAGTGCTAGGGACTCAAGAGGGTTTAGGGAGCAGTACTTC; CDR3: CSARDSRGFREQYF
J: TRBJ2-1; D: .; size: .; V: TRBV24-1; DNA: TGTGCCACCAGTTTCGGTCGATTGGAGGGGGCACTCAACAATGAGCAGTTCTTC; CDR3: CATSFGRLEGALNNEQFF
J: TRBJ2-5; D: .; size: .; V: TRBV4-2; DNA: TGTGCCAGCAGCCAAGATGGTCAGGGGAAGACCCAGTACTTC; CDR3: CASSQDGQGKTQYF
J: TRBJ2-3; D: TRBD1; size: many; V: TRBV29-1; DNA: TGCAGCGTGACAGGGCAGATCACAGATACGCAGTATTTT; CDR3: CSVTGQITDTQYF
J: TRBJ2-1; D: .; size: .; V: TRBV25-1; DNA: TGTGCCAGCGAGGACTGGGAGATCCACAATGAGCAGTTCTTC; CDR3: CASEDWEIHNEQFF
J: TRBJ2-3; D: .; size: .; V: TRBV6-1; DNA: TGTGCCAGCAGTGACCAGGCCCCAACCACAGATACGCAGTATTTT; CDR3: CASSDQAPTTDTQYF
J: TRBJ1-6; D: .; size: .; V: TRBV7-3; DNA: TGTGCCAGCAGCCCAACGGTATCTTCGGCCCTCCACTTT; CDR3: CASSPTVSSALHF
J: TRBJ2-5; D: TRBD2; size: .; V: TRBV7-2; DNA: TGTGCCAGCAGCTCCTTCGAGCGGGAGTTGAAGGAGACCCAGTACTTC; CDR3: CASSSFERELKETQYF
J: TRBJ2-5; D: .; size: .; V: TRBV12-3/TRBV12-4; DNA: TGTGCCAGTACTGGCAGCCAAGAGACCCAGTACTTC; CDR3: CASTGSQETQYF
J: TRBJ2-3; D: .; size: few; V: TRBV5-1; DNA: TGCGCCAGCAGCTTGGGGTTCAGAGATACGCAGTATTTT; CDR3: CASSLGFRDTQYF
J: TRBJ1-1; D: .; size: few; V: TRBV12-3/TRBV12-4; DNA: TGTGCCAGCAGAGGTTTTAGGGCTGAAGCTTTCTTT; CDR3: CASRGFRAEAFF
J: TRBJ1-1; D: TRBD1; size: .; V: TRBV2; DNA: TGTGCCAGCAGCGACACTTACAGGGGGAGTATGAACACTGAAGCTTTCTTT; CDR3: CASSDTYRGSMNTEAFF
J: TRBJ2-3; D: .; size: few; V: TRBV28; DNA: TGTGCCAGCAGGTCAACTAGCACAGATACGCAGTATTTT; CDR3: CASRSTSTDTQYF
J: TRBJ2-1; D: .; size: .; V: TRBV4-1; DNA: TGCGCCAGCAGCCAAGTCCGGGGCGATCAGTTCTTC; CDR3: CASSQVRGDQFF
J: TRBJ2-7; D: .; size: few; V: TRBV20-1; DNA: TGCAGTGCTAGATCCCGGGAGCAGTACTTC; CDR3: CSARSREQYF
J: TRBJ2-7; D: .; size: many; V: TRBV20-1; DNA: TGCAGTGCTCGAAGGACGGTCTACGAGCAGTACTTC; CDR3: CSARRTVYEQYF
J: TRBJ1-4; D: .; size: few; V: TRBV10-3; DNA: TGTGCCATCAGTGAGGATTGGGAAAAACTGTTTTTT; CDR3: CAISEDWEKLFF
J: TRBJ2-3; D: .; size: .; V: TRBV28; DNA: TGTGCCAGCAGTTACACTAGCAGAAATACGCAGTATTTT; CDR3: CASSYTSRNTQYF
J: TRBJ2-1; D: .; size: few; V: TRBV5-1; DNA: TGCGCCAGCAGCTTGGAGGGGACTTCCTACAATGAGCAGTTCTTC; CDR3: CASSLEGTSYNEQFF
J: TRBJ2-3; D: TRBD2; size: .; V: TRBV28; DNA: TGTGCCAGCAGTTCGGACACTAGCGGCTTCACAGATACGCAGTATTTT; CDR3: CASSSDTSGFTDTQYF
J: TRBJ2-7; D: TRBD2; size: .; V: TRBV3-1; DNA: TGTGCCAGCAGCCAAGGGGAGGGGCAGTACTTC; CDR3: CASSQGEGQYF
J: TRBJ2-7; D: TRBD2; size: .; V: TRBV28; DNA: TGTGCCAGCAGTAAAGGACTAGCGGGAGATCACGAGCAGTACTTC; CDR3: CASSKGLAGDHEQYF
J: TRBJ1-5; D: .; size: many; V: TRBV20-1; DNA: TGCAGTGCTAGGGCCAAGGGGTGGTCATGGGATCAGCCCCAGCATTTT; CDR3: CSARAKGWSWDQPQHF
J: TRBJ2-7; D: .; size: .; V: TRBV3-1; DNA: TGTGCCAGCAGCCCGACGTGGCGGAGGAGCTCCTACGAGCAGTACTTC; CDR3: CASSPTWRRSSYEQYF
J: TRBJ2-1; D: .; size: many; V: TRBV12-3/TRBV12-4; DNA: TGTGCCAGCAGTTTAGAAGGTAGGGTGAGAGGGCAGTTCTTC; CDR3: CASSLEGRVRGQFF
J: TRBJ2-4; D: .; size: .; V: TRBV12-3/TRBV12-4; DNA: TGTGCCACAGGGGTTTGGGACATTCAGTACTTC; CDR3: CATGVWDIQYF
J: TRBJ2-3; D: TRBD2; size: few; V: TRBV5-1; DNA: TGCGCCAGCAGCTTGGTCGGTAGCGGGAGGACAGATACGCAGTATTTT; CDR3: CASSLVGSGRTDTQYF